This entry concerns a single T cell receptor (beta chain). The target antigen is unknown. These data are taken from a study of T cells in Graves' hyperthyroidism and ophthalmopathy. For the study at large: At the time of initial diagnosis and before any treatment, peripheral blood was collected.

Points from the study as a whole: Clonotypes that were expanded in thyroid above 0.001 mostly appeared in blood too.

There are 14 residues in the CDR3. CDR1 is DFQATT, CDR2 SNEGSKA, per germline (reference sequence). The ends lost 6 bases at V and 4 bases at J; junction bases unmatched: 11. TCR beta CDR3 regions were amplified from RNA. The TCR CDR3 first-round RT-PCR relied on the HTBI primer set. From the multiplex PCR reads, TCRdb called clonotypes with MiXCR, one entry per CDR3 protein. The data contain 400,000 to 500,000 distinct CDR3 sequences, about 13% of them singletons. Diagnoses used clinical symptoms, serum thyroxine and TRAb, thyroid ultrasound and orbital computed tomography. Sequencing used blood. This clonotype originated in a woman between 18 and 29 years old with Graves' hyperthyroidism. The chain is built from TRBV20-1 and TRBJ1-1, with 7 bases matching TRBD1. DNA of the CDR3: TGCAGTGCGGTTGACAGGGTGACGCGCACTGAAGCTTTCTTT. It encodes CSAVDRVTRTEAFF.